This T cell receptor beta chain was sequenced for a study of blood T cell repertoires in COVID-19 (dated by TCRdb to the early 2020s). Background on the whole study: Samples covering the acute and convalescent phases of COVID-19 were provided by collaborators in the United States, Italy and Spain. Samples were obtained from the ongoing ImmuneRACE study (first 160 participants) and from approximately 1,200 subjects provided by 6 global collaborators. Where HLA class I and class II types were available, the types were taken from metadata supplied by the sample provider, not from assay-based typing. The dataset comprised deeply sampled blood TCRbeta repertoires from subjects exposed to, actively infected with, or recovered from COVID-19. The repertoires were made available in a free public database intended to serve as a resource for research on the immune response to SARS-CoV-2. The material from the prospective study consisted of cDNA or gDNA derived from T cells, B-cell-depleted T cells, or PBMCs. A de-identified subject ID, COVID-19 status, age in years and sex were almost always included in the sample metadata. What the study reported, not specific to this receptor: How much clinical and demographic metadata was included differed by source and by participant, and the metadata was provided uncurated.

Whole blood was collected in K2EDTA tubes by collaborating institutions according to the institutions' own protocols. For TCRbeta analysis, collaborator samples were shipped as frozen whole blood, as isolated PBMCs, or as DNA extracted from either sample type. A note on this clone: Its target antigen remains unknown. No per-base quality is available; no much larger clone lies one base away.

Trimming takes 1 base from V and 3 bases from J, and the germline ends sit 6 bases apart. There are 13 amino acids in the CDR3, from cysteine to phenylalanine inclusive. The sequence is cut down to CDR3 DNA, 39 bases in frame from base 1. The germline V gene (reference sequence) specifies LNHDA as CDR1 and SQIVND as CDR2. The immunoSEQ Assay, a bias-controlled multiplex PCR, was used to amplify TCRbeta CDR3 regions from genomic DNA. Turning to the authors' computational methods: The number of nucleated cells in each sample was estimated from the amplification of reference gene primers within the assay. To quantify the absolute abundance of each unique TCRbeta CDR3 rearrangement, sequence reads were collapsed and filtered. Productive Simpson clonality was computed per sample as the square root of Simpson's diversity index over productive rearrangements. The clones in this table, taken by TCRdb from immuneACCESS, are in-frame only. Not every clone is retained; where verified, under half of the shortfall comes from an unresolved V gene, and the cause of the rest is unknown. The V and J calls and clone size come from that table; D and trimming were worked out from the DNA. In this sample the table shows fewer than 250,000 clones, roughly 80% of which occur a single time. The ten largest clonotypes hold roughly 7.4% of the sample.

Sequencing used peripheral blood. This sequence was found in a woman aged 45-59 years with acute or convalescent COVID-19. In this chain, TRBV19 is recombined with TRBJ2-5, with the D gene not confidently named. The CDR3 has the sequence CASSIGQEETQYF. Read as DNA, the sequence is TGTGCCAGTAGTATAGGGCAGGAAGAGACCCAGTACTTC.